Listed below are T cell receptor beta chains from one sample, sequenced in a study of T cell changes during pregnancy in multiple sclerosis. Repertoires were generated with immunoSEQ multiplex PCR, while TCRdb's copy carries only in-frame clones and drops some. The data show some 38,000 clones, with almost 90% seen just once and about 0.57% held by the top ten. Material: CD4+ T cells from peripheral blood mononuclear cells, obtained in the second trimester of pregnancy. The receptors come from a female donor with multiple sclerosis, enrolled in a pregnancy study. Each CDR3 is given with its conserved first and last residue. D genes are given only for firm matches. Rows may omit the clone size; those that give it use once, few, many or a size class.

v_call	clone_size	j_call	d_call	cdr3_aa	cdr3_nt
TRBV6-6	NA	TRBJ2-7	TRBD2	CASSFTSGDTYEQYF	TGTGCCAGCAGTTTCACTAGCGGGGATACCTACGAGCAGTACTTC
TRBV27	NA	TRBJ2-6	TRBD1	CASSLLSGTGPSRGANVLTF	TGTGCCAGCAGTTTACTCTCGGGGACAGGTCCGTCAAGAGGGGCCAACGTCCTGACTTTC
TRBV19	NA	TRBJ2-6	NA	CASRAWEVAGANVLTF	TGTGCCAGTAGGGCTTGGGAGGTTGCTGGGGCCAACGTCCTGACTTTC
TRBV4-3	NA	TRBJ1-4	NA	CASSQVEGKLFF	TGCGCCAGCAGCCAAGTTGAGGGAAAACTGTTTTTT
TRBV28	NA	TRBJ1-1	NA	CASTTGFMNTEAFF	TGTGCCAGCACGACAGGATTTATGAACACTGAAGCTTTCTTT
TRBV15	NA	TRBJ1-2	NA	CATSRDVGGLANYGYTF	TGTGCCACCAGCAGAGATGTGGGGGGACTTGCTAACTATGGCTACACCTTC
TRBV18	NA	TRBJ2-1	NA	CASSPPEGSGNEQFF	TGTGCCAGCTCACCACCGGAGGGTTCGGGCAATGAGCAGTTCTTC
TRBV6-7	NA	TRBJ2-7	NA	CASSYIIRQRSTYEQYF	TGTGCCAGCAGTTATATAATTAGACAGAGGTCTACTTACGAGCAGTACTTC
TRBV7-8	few	TRBJ1-5	NA	CASSKVVGNQPQHF	TGTGCCAGCAGCAAAGTAGTCGGCAATCAGCCCCAGCATTTT
TRBV11-2	NA	TRBJ2-3	TRBD2	CASSLTGTRVTDTQYF	TGTGCCAGCAGCTTAACCGGGACTAGAGTCACAGATACGCAGTATTTT
TRBV14	NA	TRBJ2-7	TRBD1	CASSPSGTGKGEQYF	TGTGCCAGCAGCCCCTCCGGGACAGGGAAAGGCGAGCAGTACTTC
TRBV6-6	once	TRBJ1-2	TRBD1	CASSPPDRGPPGYTF	TGTGCCAGCAGTCCGCCGGACAGGGGCCCGCCCGGCTACACCTTC
TRBV9	NA	TRBJ2-2	TRBD1	CASSASTGVRELFF	TGTGCCAGCAGCGCCTCGACAGGGGTCAGGGAGCTGTTTTTT
TRBV14	NA	TRBJ2-7	TRBD1	CASSFRTGGGYEQYF	TGTGCCAGCAGCTTCCGGACAGGGGGAGGCTACGAGCAGTACTTC
TRBV28	NA	TRBJ2-7	NA	CASRSGQSNYEQYF	TGTGCCAGCAGATCCGGACAAAGTAACTACGAGCAGTACTTC
TRBV7-2	NA	TRBJ2-2	TRBD2	CASSRAGTSVTGELFF	TGTGCCAGCAGCCGCGCCGGGACTAGCGTCACCGGGGAGCTGTTTTTT
TRBV27	NA	TRBJ2-5	TRBD2	CASSFGLAGGQETQYF	TGTGCCAGCAGTTTTGGGCTAGCGGGAGGACAAGAGACCCAGTACTTC
TRBV7-9	NA	TRBJ1-1	NA	CASSPGEEANTEAFF	TGTGCCAGCAGCCCGGGGGAAGAGGCGAACACTGAAGCTTTCTTT
TRBV28	NA	TRBJ2-7	NA	CASSTHYSYEQYF	TGTGCCAGCAGTACTCACTACTCCTACGAGCAGTACTTC
TRBV27	NA	TRBJ2-7	TRBD2	CASSTRTSGTSYEQYF	TGTGCCAGCAGTACACGGACTAGCGGGACTTCCTACGAGCAGTACTTC
TRBV13	NA	TRBJ2-3	TRBD1	CASSQRTGGVGDTQYF	TGTGCCAGCAGCCAGAGGACAGGGGGCGTGGGAGATACGCAGTATTTT
TRBV10-3	NA	TRBJ2-7	TRBD2	CAIKAGEREQYF	TGTGCCATCAAAGCGGGAGAACGCGAGCAGTACTTC
TRBV6-6	once	TRBJ2-3	NA	CASSRGASTDTQYF	TGTGCCAGCTCCCGGGGTGCTAGCACAGATACGCAGTATTTT
TRBV7-2	NA	TRBJ1-5	NA	CASSLLSNQPQHF	TGTGCCAGCAGCCTCCTTAGCAATCAGCCCCAGCATTTT
TRBV28	NA	TRBJ2-7	TRBD1	CASSSPGQGLSYEQYF	TGTGCCAGCAGTTCTCCGGGACAGGGCCTTTCCTACGAGCAGTACTTC
TRBV7-2	NA	TRBJ2-5	TRBD2	CASSLGASGRRETQYF	TGTGCCAGCAGCTTAGGGGCTAGCGGGAGGCGAGAGACCCAGTACTTC
TRBV19	NA	TRBJ1-1	NA	CASRTRLTEAFF	TGTGCCAGTAGAACAAGACTGACTGAAGCTTTCTTT
TRBV19	NA	TRBJ2-6	NA	CASSTGFMSSGANVLTF	TGTGCCAGTAGTACAGGGTTCATGAGCTCTGGGGCCAACGTCCTGACTTTC
TRBV18	NA	TRBJ2-6	TRBD2	CASSPQVGLAPGANVLTF	TGTGCCAGCTCACCACAGGTGGGACTAGCACCCGGGGCCAACGTCCTGACTTTC
TRBV29-1	NA	TRBJ2-7	TRBD1	CSVHDRGRYEQYF	TGCAGCGTCCATGACAGGGGGCGATACGAGCAGTACTTC
TRBV5-1	once	TRBJ2-7	TRBD1	CASSLDGQGYEQYF	TGCGCCAGCAGCTTGGATGGACAGGGGTACGAGCAGTACTTC
TRBV7-9	few	TRBJ2-1	TRBD2	CASSLRIGLAYNEQFF	TGTGCCAGCAGCTTACGAATAGGACTAGCCTACAATGAGCAGTTCTTC
TRBV5-6	NA	TRBJ2-5	TRBD1	CASRNRGTETQYF	TGTGCCAGCAGGAACAGGGGTACGGAGACCCAGTACTTC
TRBV7-8	NA	TRBJ2-7	NA	CASSLVREGEQYF	TGTGCCAGCAGCTTAGTTCGAGAGGGCGAGCAGTACTTC
TRBV6-1	NA	TRBJ2-7	TRBD1	CASEQFGTGNYEQYF	TGTGCCAGCGAACAATTCGGGACAGGGAACTACGAGCAGTACTTC
TRBV29-1	NA	TRBJ2-1	TRBD2	CSVEDQLAGAYNEQFF	TGCAGCGTTGAAGATCAACTAGCGGGAGCCTACAATGAGCAGTTCTTC
TRBV6-6	NA	TRBJ2-4	NA	CASRGRGGVGKNIQYF	TGTGCCAGCAGAGGCAGGGGAGGGGTTGGCAAAAACATTCAGTACTTC
TRBV28	NA	TRBJ2-7	NA	CASTLAGRDTYEQYF	TGTGCCAGCACCCTGGCGGGGCGGGATACCTACGAGCAGTACTTC